Here is one T cell receptor (beta chain) with its context. What it binds is not known. The germline V gene has CDR1 KGHSH and CDR2 LQKENI. The CDR3 length is 14 residues. Trimming cost V 0 bases and J 4 bases, with 10 bases left between them. The data were obtained in a study of Ad26.COV2.S vaccination and SARS-CoV-2 variants. Across the study: Administration of Ad26.COV2.S was intramuscular, either once or twice 56 days apart.

Study-wide findings and caveats: The breadth of spike-specific CD8+ and CD4+ T cell responses after vaccination was reportedly substantial. There was a possibility that the TCR breadth and depth analyses underestimated total T cell responses.

Treatment given: roughly 20 received Ad26.COV2.S at low or high dose, single or two shots; 5 received placebo; per-sample allocation not given. Sampling was done on day 63 after the first vaccine or placebo injection. It was an adult aged 18-55 years in Boston who was the donor. Some clones are missing from TCRdb's copy, which holds only in-frame ones; the method was immunoSEQ multiplex PCR. This table has some 390,000 clones, roughly nine tenths appearing once. The TCR originated in a person between 18 and 65 years old who received the Ad26.COV2.S COVID-19 vaccine or a placebo. V is TRBV18 and J is TRBJ2-7, with D unclear. The material sequenced was peripheral blood, taken in a trial of Ad26.COV2.S vaccine versus placebo. CDR3 DNA: TGTGCCAGCTCACCACCGTCACCTATGTACGAGCAGTACTTC. This encodes CASSPPSPMYEQYF.